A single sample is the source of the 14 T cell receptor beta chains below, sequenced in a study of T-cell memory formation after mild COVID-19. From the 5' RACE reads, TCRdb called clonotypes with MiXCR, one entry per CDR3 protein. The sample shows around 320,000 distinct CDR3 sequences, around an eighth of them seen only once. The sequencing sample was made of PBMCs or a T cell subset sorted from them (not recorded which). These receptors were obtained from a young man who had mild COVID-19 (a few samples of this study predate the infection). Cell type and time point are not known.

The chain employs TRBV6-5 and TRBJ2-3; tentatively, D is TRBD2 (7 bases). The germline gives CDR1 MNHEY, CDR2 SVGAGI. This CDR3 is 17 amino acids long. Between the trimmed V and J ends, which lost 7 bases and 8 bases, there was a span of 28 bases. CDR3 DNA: TGTGCCAGCACTCCGACGTGGGGGGGCCCGGAGAGAAGTACGCAGTATTTT. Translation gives CASTPTWGGPERSTQYF.

CDR3 region: CASSKQGTSGPLRQFF. The CDR3 DNA is TGTGCCAGCAGTAAGCAAGGGACTAGCGGCCCCTTAAGGCAGTTCTTC. The V call is TRBV12-3 or TRBV12-4, the J call TRBJ2-1; 11 positions agree with TRBD2. CDR3 length equals 16 residues. V trimming: 5 bases; J trimming: 12 bases; junction bases outside the gene matches: 15.

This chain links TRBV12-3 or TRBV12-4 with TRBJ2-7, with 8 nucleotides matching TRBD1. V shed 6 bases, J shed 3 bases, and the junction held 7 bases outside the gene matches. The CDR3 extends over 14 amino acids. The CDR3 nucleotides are TGTGCCAGCAGGAGGGCAGGGGGCATCTACGAGCAGTACTTC. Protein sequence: CASRRAGGIYEQYF.

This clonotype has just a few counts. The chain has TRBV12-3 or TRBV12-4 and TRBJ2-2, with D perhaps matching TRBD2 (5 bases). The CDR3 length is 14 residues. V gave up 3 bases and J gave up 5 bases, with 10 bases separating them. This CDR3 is CASSLGPGTGELFF. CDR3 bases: TGTGCCAGCAGTTTGGGTCCGGGGACCGGGGAGCTGTTTTTT.

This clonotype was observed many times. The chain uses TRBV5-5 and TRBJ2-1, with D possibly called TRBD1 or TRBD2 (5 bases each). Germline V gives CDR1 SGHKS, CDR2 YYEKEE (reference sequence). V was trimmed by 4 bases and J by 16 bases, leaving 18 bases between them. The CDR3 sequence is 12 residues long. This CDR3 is CASSLRDAEKFF. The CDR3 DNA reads TGTGCCAGCAGCCTCCGGGACGCGGAGAAATTCTTC.

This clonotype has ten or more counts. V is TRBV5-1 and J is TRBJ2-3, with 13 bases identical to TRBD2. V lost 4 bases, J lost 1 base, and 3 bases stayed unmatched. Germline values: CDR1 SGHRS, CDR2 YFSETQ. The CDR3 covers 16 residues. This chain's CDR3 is CASSTTSGGGTDTQYF. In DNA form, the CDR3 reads TGCGCCAGCAGCACAACTAGCGGGGGGGGCACAGATACGCAGTATTTT. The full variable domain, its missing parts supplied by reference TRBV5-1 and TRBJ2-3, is KAGVTQTPRYLIKTRGQQVTLSCSPISGHRSVSWYQQTPGQGLQFLFEYFSETQRNKGNFPGRFSGRQFSNSRSEMNVSTLELGDSALYLCASSTTSGGGTDTQYFGPGTRLTVL.

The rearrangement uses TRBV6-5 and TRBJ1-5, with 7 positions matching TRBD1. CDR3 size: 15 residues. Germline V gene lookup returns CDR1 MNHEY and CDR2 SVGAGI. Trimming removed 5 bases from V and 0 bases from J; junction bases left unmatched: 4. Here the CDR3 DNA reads TGTGCCAGCAGTCCCAGGGGGAATAGCAATCAGCCCCAGCATTTT. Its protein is CASSPRGNSNQPQHF.

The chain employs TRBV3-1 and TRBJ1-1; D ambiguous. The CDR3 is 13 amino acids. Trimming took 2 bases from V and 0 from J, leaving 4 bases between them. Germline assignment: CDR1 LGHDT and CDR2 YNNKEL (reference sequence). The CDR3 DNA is TGTGCCAGCAGCCAACATATGAACACTGAAGCTTTCTTT. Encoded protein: CASSQHMNTEAFF.

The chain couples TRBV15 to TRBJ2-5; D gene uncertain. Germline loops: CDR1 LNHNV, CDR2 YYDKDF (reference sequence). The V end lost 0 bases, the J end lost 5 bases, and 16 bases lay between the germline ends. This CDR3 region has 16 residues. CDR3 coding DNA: TGTGCCACCAGCAGAGATCCTCTCCTAATAACGGAGACCCAGTACTTC. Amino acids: CATSRDPLLITETQYF.

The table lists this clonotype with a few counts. CDR3 DNA: TGTGCCAACGCTCAGGGCGTCAATCAGCCCCAGCATTTT. It specifies CANAQGVNQPQHF. The J gene is TRBJ1-5, the V gene TRBV18; a weak D match, TRBD1 (5 bases). This CDR3 has 13 residues. The germline V gene has CDR1 KGHSH and CDR2 LQKENI. V was clipped by 10 bases and J by 3 bases, with 13 bases between them.

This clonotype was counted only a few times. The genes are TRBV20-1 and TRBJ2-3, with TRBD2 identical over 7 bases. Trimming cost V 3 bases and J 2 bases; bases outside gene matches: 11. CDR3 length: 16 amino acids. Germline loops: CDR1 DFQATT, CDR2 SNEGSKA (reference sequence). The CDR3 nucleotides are TGCAGTGCTAGGACGGCCGTGACTAGCTTCACAGATACGCAGTATTTT. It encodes CSARTAVTSFTDTQYF.

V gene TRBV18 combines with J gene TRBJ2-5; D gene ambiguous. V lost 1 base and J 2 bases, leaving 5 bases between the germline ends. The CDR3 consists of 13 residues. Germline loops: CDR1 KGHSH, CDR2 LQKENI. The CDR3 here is CASSPREQETQYF. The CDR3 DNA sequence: TGTGCCAGCTCACCACGTGAACAAGAGACCCAGTACTTC.

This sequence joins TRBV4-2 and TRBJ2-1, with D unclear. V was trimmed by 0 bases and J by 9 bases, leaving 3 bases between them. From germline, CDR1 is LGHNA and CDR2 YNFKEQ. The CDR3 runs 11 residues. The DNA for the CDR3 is TGTGCCAGCAGCCAAGATGGTGAGCAGTTCTTC. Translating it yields CASSQDGEQFF.

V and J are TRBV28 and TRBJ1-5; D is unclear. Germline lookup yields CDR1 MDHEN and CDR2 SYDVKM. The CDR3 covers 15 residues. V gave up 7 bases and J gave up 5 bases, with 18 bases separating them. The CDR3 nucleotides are TGTGCCAGCACCCCTCTTGTGAGCACTGATCAGCCCCAGCATTTT. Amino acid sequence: CASTPLVSTDQPQHF.